This TCR beta chain emerged from a study of brain metastases from non-small cell lung cancer. Points from the study as a whole: In roughly 64% of brain metastases, T-cell clones were expanded compared with matched primary tumors.

The repertoire was sequenced with immunoSEQ multiplex PCR; TCRdb's copy has only in-frame clones and lacks some. The table includes fewer than 400 clones, 75% to 85% detected once. Of note for this clone: Its antigen is unidentified.

The TCR originated in a donor at least 40 years old with non-small cell lung cancer. Sequenced material: tissue from a brain metastasis.

The CDR3 coding sequence is TGTGCCACCAGTGTCGACGGAGACGAGCAGTACTTC. This gives the protein CATSVDGDEQYF. The V and J genes are TRBV15 and TRBJ2-7, with no clear D. V lost 6 bases, J lost 5 bases, and 11 bases lay in between. This CDR3 has 12 amino acids. Germline lookup yields CDR1 LNHNV and CDR2 YYDKDF (reference sequence). Drawing the rest from reference TRBV15 and TRBJ2-7, the complete variable domain is DAMVIQNPRYQVTQFGKPVTLSCSQTLNHNVMYWYQQKSSQAPKLLFHYYDKDFNNEADTPDNFQSRRPNTSFCFLDIRSPGLGDTAMYLCATSVDGDEQYFGPGTRLTVT.